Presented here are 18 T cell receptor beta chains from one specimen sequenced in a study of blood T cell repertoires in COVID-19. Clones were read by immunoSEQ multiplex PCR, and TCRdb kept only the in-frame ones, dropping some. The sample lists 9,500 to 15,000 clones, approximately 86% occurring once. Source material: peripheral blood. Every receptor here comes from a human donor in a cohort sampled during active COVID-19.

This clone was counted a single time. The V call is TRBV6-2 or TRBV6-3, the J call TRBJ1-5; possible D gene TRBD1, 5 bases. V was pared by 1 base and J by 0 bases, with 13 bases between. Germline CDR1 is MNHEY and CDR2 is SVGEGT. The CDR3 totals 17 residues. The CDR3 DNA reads TGTGCCAGCAGTTACTATGGGGCAGGGATTAGCAATCAGCCCCAGCATTTT. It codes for CASSYYGAGISNQPQHF.

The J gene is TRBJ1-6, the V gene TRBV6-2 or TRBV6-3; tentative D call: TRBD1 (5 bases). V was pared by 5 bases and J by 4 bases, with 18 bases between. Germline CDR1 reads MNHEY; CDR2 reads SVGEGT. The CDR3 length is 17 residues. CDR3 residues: CASSRRTNPTYNSPLHF. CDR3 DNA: TGTGCCAGCAGTCGGCGGACAAACCCGACTTATAATTCACCCCTCCACTTT.

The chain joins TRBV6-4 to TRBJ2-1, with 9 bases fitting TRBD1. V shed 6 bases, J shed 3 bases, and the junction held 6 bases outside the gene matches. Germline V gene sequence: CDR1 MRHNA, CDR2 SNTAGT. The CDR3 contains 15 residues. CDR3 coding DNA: TGTGCCAGCAGCGCCGGGACAGGGAGCTACAATGAGCAGTTCTTC. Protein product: CASSAGTGSYNEQFF.

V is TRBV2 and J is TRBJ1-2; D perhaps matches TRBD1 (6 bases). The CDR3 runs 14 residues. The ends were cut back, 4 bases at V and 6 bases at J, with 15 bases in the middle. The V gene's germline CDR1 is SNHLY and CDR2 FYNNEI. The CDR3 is CASSGNRVINGYTF. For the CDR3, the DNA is TGTGCCAGCAGTGGGAACAGGGTGATAAATGGCTACACCTTC. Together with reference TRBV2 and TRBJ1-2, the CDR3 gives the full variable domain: EPEVTQTPSHQVTQMGQEVILRCVPISNHLYFYWYRQILGQKVEFLVSFYNNEISEKSEIFDDQFSVERPDGSNFTLKIRSTKLEDSAMYFCASSGNRVINGYTFGSGTRLTVV.

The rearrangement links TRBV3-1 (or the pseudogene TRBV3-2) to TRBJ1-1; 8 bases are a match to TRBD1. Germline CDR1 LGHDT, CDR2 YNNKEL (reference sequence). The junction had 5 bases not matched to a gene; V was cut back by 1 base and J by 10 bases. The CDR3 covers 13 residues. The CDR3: CASSQATGTGAFF. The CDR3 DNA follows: TGTGCCAGCAGCCAAGCCACCGGGACAGGAGCTTTCTTT.

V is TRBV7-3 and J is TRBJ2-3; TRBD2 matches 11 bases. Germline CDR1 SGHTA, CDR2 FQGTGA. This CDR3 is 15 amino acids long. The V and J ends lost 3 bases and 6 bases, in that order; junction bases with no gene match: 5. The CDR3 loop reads CASSFSGGDGDTQYF. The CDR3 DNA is TGTGCCAGCAGCTTTAGCGGGGGGGATGGTGATACGCAGTATTTT.

CDR3 sequence: CAISESGQGKGYEQYF. CDR3 coding DNA: TGTGCCATCAGTGAGTCGGGACAGGGGAAAGGCTACGAGCAGTACTTC. This chain links TRBV10-3 with TRBJ2-7, with 10 bases lining up with TRBD1. Germline trimming cut 0 bases from V and 3 bases from J; bases unmatched to any gene: 5. This CDR3 is 16 amino acids long. Germline V gene lookup returns CDR1 ENHRY and CDR2 SYGVKD.

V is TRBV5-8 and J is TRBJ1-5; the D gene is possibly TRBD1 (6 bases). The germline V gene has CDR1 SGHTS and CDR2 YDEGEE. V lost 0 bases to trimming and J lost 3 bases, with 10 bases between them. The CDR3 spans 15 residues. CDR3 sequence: CASSLARGANQPQHF. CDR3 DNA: TGTGCCAGCAGCTTGGCCAGGGGTGCCAATCAGCCCCAGCATTTT.

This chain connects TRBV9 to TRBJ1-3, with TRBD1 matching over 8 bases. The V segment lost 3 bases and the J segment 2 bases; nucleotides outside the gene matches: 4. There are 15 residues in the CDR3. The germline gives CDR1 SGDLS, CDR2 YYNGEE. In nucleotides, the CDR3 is TGTGCCAGCAGCGCCAGGGGGCTTGCTGGAAACACCATATATTTT. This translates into CASSARGLAGNTIYF.

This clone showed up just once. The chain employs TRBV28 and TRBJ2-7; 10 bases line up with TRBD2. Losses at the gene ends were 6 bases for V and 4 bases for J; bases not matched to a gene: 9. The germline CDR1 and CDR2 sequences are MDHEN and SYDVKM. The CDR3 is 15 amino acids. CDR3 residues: CASRQPSGLAYEQYF. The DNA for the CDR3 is TGTGCCAGCAGACAACCGTCGGGACTAGCGTACGAGCAGTACTTC.

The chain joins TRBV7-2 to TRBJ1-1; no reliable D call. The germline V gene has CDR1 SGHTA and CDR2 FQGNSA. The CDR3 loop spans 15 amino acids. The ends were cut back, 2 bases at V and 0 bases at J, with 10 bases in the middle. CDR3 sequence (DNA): TGTGCCAGCAGCTTATCTACGGTGATGAACACTGAAGCTTTCTTT. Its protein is CASSLSTVMNTEAFF.

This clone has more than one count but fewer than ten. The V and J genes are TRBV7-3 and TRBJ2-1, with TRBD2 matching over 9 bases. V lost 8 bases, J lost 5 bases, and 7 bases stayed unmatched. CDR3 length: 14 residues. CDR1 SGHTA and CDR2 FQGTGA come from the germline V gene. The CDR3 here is CASGLAGDNNEQFF. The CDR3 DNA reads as TGTGCCAGCGGTTTAGCGGGGGACAACAATGAGCAGTTCTTC.

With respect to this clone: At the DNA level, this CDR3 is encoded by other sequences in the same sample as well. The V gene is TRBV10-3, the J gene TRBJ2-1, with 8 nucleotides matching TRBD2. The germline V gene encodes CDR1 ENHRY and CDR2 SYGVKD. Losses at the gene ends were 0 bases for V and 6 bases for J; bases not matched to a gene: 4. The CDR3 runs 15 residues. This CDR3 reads CAISESELAANEQFF. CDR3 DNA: TGTGCCATCAGTGAGTCGGAACTAGCGGCCAATGAGCAGTTCTTC.

The CDR3, as DNA: TGTGCCAGCAGTTCCTCTAGCAGGACCCAGTACTTC. Amino acids: CASSSSSRTQYF. The V gene is TRBV27, the J gene TRBJ2-5; TRBD2 might be the D (5 bases). This CDR3 is built from 12 residues. V lost 4 bases and J 7 bases, leaving 10 bases between the germline ends. Looked up from germline, CDR1 is MNHEY and CDR2 is SMNVEV (reference sequence).

This CDR3 reads CASSAGQGNSGANVLTF. CDR3 sequence (DNA): TGTGCCAGCAGCGCGGGACAGGGGAACTCTGGGGCCAACGTCCTGACTTTC. This chain joins TRBV9 and TRBJ2-6, with 10 bases matching TRBD1. Germline V lookup: CDR1 SGDLS, CDR2 YYNGEE. V shed 3 bases and J 0 bases; nucleotides not matched to a gene: 3. The CDR3 covers 17 residues.

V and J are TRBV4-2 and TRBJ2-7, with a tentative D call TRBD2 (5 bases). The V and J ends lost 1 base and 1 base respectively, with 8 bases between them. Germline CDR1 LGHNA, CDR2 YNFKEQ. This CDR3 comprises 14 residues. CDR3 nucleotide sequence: TGTGCCAGCAGCCAAGGCGGGCTATCCTACGAGCAGTACTTC. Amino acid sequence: CASSQGGLSYEQYF.

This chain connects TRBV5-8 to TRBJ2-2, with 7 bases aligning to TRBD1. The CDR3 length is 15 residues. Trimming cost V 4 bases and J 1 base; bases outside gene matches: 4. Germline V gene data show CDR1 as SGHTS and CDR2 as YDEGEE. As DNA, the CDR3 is TGTGCCAGCAGCCGGGGACAGTGGAACACCGGGGAGCTGTTTTTT. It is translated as CASSRGQWNTGELFF. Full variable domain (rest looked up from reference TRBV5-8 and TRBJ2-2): EAGVTQSPTHLIKTRGQQATLRCSPISGHTSVYWYQQALGLGLQFLLWYDEGEERNRGNFPPRFSGRQFPNYSSELNVNALELEDSALYLCASSRGQWNTGELFFGEGSRLTVL.

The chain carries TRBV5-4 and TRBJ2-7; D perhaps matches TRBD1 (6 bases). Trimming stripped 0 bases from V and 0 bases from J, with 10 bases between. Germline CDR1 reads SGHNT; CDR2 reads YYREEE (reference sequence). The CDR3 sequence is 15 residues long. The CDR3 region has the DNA TGTGCCAGCAGCTTGGGGGGGCCTAGCTCCTACGAGCAGTACTTC. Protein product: CASSLGGPSSYEQYF. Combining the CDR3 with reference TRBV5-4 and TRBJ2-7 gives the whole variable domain ETGVTQSPTHLIKTRGQQVTLRCSSQSGHNTVSWYQQALGQGPQFIFQYYREEENGRGNFPPRFSGLQFPNYSSELNVNALELDDSALYLCASSLGGPSSYEQYFGPGTRLTVT.